This T cell receptor beta chain was captured in a study of blood T cell repertoires in COVID-19. Study context: From the United States, Italy and Spain came samples of acute and convalescent COVID-19. T cells, B-cell-depleted T cells, or PBMCs supplied cDNA or gDNA.

In this sample, this clone turned up once. In the original workflow: Reference gene primers were amplified, and this amplification served to estimate nucleated cell counts. This table comes from immunoSEQ multiplex PCR, and its TCRdb copy is limited to in-frame clones, with some not included. The V and J calls and clone size were taken over from that table, and D and trimming were inferred from the DNA. The sample carries around 56,000 clones, roughly nine tenths recorded once. Germline V gene lookup returns CDR1 SGHDN and CDR2 FVKESK. The CDR3 totals 13 residues. V lost 1 base and J lost 4, with 8 bases in between.

This chain links TRBV14 with TRBJ2-7; perhaps TRBD2 as D (5 bases). The sequencing sample was made of peripheral blood. The sequence derives from a woman aged 55-69 years with active or convalescent COVID-19. The CDR3 sequence is CASSQVTGYEQYF. CDR3 DNA sequence: TGTGCCAGCAGCCAAGTTACGGGATACGAGCAGTACTTC.